Below, 10 T cell receptor beta chains from the same sample are listed, as sequenced in a study of blood T cell repertoires in COVID-19. Only in-frame clones appear in the TCRdb table, and some are missing; sequencing was by immunoSEQ multiplex PCR. The sample carries a few hundred thousand clones, about 80% recorded once. Sequencing used peripheral blood. These receptors came from a woman between 55 and 75 years old with acute or convalescent COVID-19.

The chain has TRBV2 and TRBJ2-1; 11 bases map to TRBD2. Trimming cost V 5 bases and J 3 bases; bases outside gene matches: 6. The CDR3 length is 16 residues. CDR1 SNHLY and CDR2 FYNNEI come from the germline V gene. The CDR3, as DNA: TGTGCCAGCAGTTTCGTAGCGGGGGGGCTCTACAATGAGCAGTTCTTC. Encoded protein: CASSFVAGGLYNEQFF.

This clone showed up just once. The chain joins TRBV6-6 to TRBJ2-7; the match to TRBD2 covers 8 bases. Germline CDR1 reads MNHNY; CDR2 reads SVGAGI (reference sequence). Unmatched junction bases numbered 5, after V lost 9 bases and J lost 1 base. The CDR3 spans 13 residues. Here the CDR3 DNA reads TGTGCCAGTTCCGGGGGGGGTTCCTACGAGCAGTACTTC. Translating gives CASSGGGSYEQYF.

V gene TRBV5-5 combines with J gene TRBJ2-7, with D tentatively TRBD2 (5 bases). Germline V lookup: CDR1 SGHKS, CDR2 YYEKEE (reference sequence). V gave up 4 bases and J gave up 6 bases, with 26 bases separating them. This CDR3 is 17 amino acids long. The CDR3 DNA sequence: TGTGCCAGCAGCCCGCTCCTCTCTCCAGGACCGGGGTCCGAGCAGTACTTC. It is translated as CASSPLLSPGPGSEQYF. Looking up the rest from reference TRBV5-5 and TRBJ2-7 gives the full variable domain: DAGVTQSPTHLIKTRGQQVTLRCSPISGHKSVSWYQQVLGQGPQFIFQYYEKEERGRGNFPDRFSARQFPNYSSELNVNALLLGDSALYLCASSPLLSPGPGSEQYFGPGTRLTVT.

This chain joins TRBV4-2 and TRBJ1-2; 10 bases are a match to TRBD1. Germline lookup yields CDR1 LGHNA and CDR2 YNFKEQ. The CDR3 loop spans 15 amino acids. V shed 0 bases and J 8 bases; nucleotides not matched to a gene: 6. The chain's CDR3 is CASSQDRGQGNGYTF. The CDR3 DNA reads TGTGCCAGCAGCCAAGATAGGGGACAGGGGAACGGCTACACCTTC.

The chain carries TRBV28 and TRBJ2-7, with D perhaps matching TRBD1 (5 bases). The CDR3 sequence is 12 residues long. The germline V gene encodes CDR1 MDHEN and CDR2 SYDVKM. Trimming stripped 7 bases from V and 2 bases from J, with 9 bases between. The CDR3 DNA is TGTGCCAGCACTTCAGGGACCTACGAGCAGTACTTC. Amino acid sequence: CASTSGTYEQYF. The whole variable domain, filled in from reference TRBV28 and TRBJ2-7, reads DVKVTQSSRYLVKRTGEKVFLECVQDMDHENMFWYRQDPGLGLRLIYFSYDVKMKEKGDIPEGYSVSREKKERFSLILESASTNQTSMYLCASTSGTYEQYFGPGTRLTVT.

The sample holds one count of this clone. The rearrangement uses TRBV3-1 (or the pseudogene TRBV3-2) and TRBJ1-2; maybe TRBD1 (6 bases). Germline CDR1 and CDR2: LGHDT and YNNKEL (reference sequence). The CDR3 totals 14 residues. V gave up 1 base and J gave up 5 bases, with 11 bases separating them. The DNA for the CDR3 is TGTGCCAGCAGCCAAGGCTCAGGGGTGTATGGCTACACCTTC. It translates to CASSQGSGVYGYTF.

The chain is built from TRBV5-4 and TRBJ2-7; D ambiguous. V shed 0 bases and J shed 5 bases, with 18 bases lying between them. There are 16 residues in the CDR3. Per germline, CDR1 SGHNT and CDR2 YYREEE (reference sequence). Here the CDR3 reads CASSLAQAPRSHEQYF. Here the CDR3 DNA reads TGTGCCAGCAGCTTGGCCCAGGCCCCAAGATCCCACGAGCAGTACTTC. The full variable domain, completed using reference TRBV5-4 and TRBJ2-7, is ETGVTQSPTHLIKTRGQQVTLRCSSQSGHNTVSWYQQALGQGPQFIFQYYREEENGRGNFPPRFSGLQFPNYSSELNVNALELDDSALYLCASSLAQAPRSHEQYFGPGTRLTVT.

The chain combines TRBV29-1 with TRBJ1-1; D gene ambiguous. CDR1 is SQVTM, CDR2 ANQGSEA, per germline. The CDR3 totals 11 residues. The V and J ends lost 7 bases and 1 base respectively, with 7 bases between them. The CDR3 protein is CSGVENTEAFF. For the CDR3, the DNA is TGCAGCGGAGTAGAGAACACTGAAGCTTTCTTT.

This chain uses TRBV18 with TRBJ2-7; 8 bases match TRBD2. The CDR3 loop spans 14 amino acids. Germline trimming cut 1 base from V and 5 bases from J; bases unmatched to any gene: 4. Germline V lookup: CDR1 KGHSH, CDR2 LQKENI. Here the CDR3 reads CASSPHGGAHEQYF. The CDR3 DNA is TGTGCCAGCTCACCACACGGGGGGGCACACGAGCAGTACTTC.

The chain uses TRBV12-5 and TRBJ2-3; 8 nucleotides match TRBD1. Losses at the gene ends were 1 base for V and 5 bases for J; bases not matched to a gene: 14. There are 18 residues in the CDR3. Germline values: CDR1 LGHNT, CDR2 FRNRAP. The CDR3 nucleotides read TGTGCTAGTGGTTTGGCCCGGTCTCAGGGGGCGGTTGGAGATACGCAGTATTTT. Encoded protein: CASGLARSQGAVGDTQYF.